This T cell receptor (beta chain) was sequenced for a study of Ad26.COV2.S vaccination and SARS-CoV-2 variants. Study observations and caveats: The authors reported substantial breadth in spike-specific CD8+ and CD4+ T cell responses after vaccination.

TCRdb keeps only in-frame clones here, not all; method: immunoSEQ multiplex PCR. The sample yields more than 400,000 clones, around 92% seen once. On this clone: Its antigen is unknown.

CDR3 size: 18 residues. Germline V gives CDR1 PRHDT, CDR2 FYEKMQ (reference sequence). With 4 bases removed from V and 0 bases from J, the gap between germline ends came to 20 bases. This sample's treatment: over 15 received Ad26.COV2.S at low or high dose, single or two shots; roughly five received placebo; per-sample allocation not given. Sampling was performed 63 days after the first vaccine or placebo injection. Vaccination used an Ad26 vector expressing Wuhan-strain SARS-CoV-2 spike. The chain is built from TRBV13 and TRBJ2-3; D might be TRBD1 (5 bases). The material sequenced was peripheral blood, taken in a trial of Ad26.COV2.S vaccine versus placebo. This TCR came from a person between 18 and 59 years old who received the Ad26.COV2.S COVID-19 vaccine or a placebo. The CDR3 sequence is CASSSAMHFDSSTDTQYF. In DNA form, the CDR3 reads TGTGCCAGCAGCTCCGCAATGCACTTCGACAGCAGCACAGATACGCAGTATTTT.